This TCR beta chain originates from a study of shared clonotypes between healthy human individuals. CD45RA-negative memory and CD45RA+ naive subsets were split from the CD4+ cells. To note about this clone: The antigen remains unidentified. The junction does not match germline at one end; this may be a read error.

The germline gives CDR1 SNHLY, CDR2 FYNNEI. The CDR3 totals 12 residues. Findings of the study overall: Sharing across four donors was highest in naive CD4 (around 5%) and lowest in memory CD8 (roughly 0.4%).

The protocol was immunoSEQ multiplex PCR, while the TCRdb copy is restricted to in-frame clones and leaves out a portion. The repertoire holds approximately 2.1 million clones, with over 90% as singletons. The TCR originated in a man between 18 and 29 years old in good health. Some clones in this sample may be carry-over from other donors' samples. The V and J genes are TRBV2 and TRBJ2-7; D is perhaps TRBD1 or TRBD2 (5 bases each). Sequenced material: naive CD4+ T cells from PBMCs. Subset described: CD45RA+ positively selected. CDR3 residues: CASTGDGETGLF. The CDR3 coding sequence is TGTGCCAGCACCGGGGACGGGGAAACAGGACTTTTC.